This TCR beta chain derives from a study of T cell changes during pregnancy in multiple sclerosis. Sequenced by immunoSEQ multiplex PCR; TCRdb stores in-frame clones only, minus some. The top ten clones hold approximately 1% of a sample with more than 80,000 clones, over 90% of them seen once. This CDR3 is 16 amino acids long. The germline V gene encodes CDR1 LGHNA and CDR2 YNFKEQ. The V gene end was trimmed by 1 base and the J gene end by 0 bases; junction bases not matched to a gene: 6. The gene calls are TRBV4-2 and TRBJ2-7; 7 bases align to TRBD1. This TCR derives from a female donor with multiple sclerosis, enrolled in a pregnancy study. Here the sequenced sample was peripheral blood, taken in the second trimester of pregnancy. CDR3 bases: TGTGCCAGCAGCCAAGCACTGACAGGGAACTCCTACGAGCAGTACTTC. Translating it yields CASSQALTGNSYEQYF.